This T cell receptor beta chain derives from a study of beta chain features in type 1 diabetes (dated by TCRdb to the late 2010s). A note on the overall study: Mean age, gender distribution, total cell number and subset yield were not different between patients and healthy donors. A total of some 110 million sorted cells were examined across all samples, and the number of cells per subset was strongly correlated with RNA yield. In the study, TCRB repertoires of sorted circulating CD4+ T cell subsets from recently diagnosed type 1 diabetes patients were compared with those of matched healthy donors. Naive and central memory subsets were obtained from all 30 or so donors, but regulatory and stem cell-like memory subsets were isolated from only 8 patients and about 8 healthy donors.

Points the paper makes about the study in general: At VDJ recombination sites, patients with type 1 diabetes made fewer insertions and deleted more nucleotides, a pattern implying thymic rearrangement abnormalities. Only small numbers of individuals were included in the HLA sub-analyses, which left unresolved whether HLA type had any influence on TCRB rearrangement. Because cDNA rather than genomic DNA was sequenced, highly expressing activated cells could have been over-represented, although no difference in activation and CD3 levels was found between groups. PCR may preferentially amplify shorter templates, but because patient and control samples were amplified and corrected together, any resulting skew would affect both groups equally. In all four CD4+ subsets, TCRB CDR3 length was moderately but significantly shorter in type 1 diabetes patients. Naive, central memory and regulatory TCRB repertoires appeared more similar among patients than among healthy donors.

Each donor gave one peripheral blood draw, averaging approximately 0.11 L, which was collected into heparinised tubes. Naive, central memory, regulatory and stem cell-like memory CD4+ T cells were sorted on a BD FACSAria II using a panel including CD45RO, CCR7, CD25, CD127, CD95 and CD27. A purity above 95% was achieved for all sorted populations. Right away, PBMCs were isolated by Lymphoprep density gradient centrifugation and were stained directly, with no culture step. So that batch effects would be minimized, each experiment stained and sorted samples in pairs, pairing one healthy donor with one patient. Trimming accounts for 0 bases at V and 7 bases at J, while the number of junction bases matched to no gene is 15. In the germline V gene (reference sequence), CDR1 corresponds to MNHEY and CDR2 to SMNVEV. The CDR3 holds 19 amino acids from the cysteine to the phenylalanine. The retained sequence is limited to the CDR3, 57 bases, with the frame set at the first base.

This clone has just a few counts. Its antigen specificity is not known. Nothing much larger sits one base from this clone, and base qualities are not available. The entire isolated RNA was reverse transcribed using the High Capacity cDNA Reverse Transcription Kit, and thus expressed TCRB transcripts were sequenced. Deep immunoSEQ sequencing was applied to naive, central memory and regulatory T cell samples, giving an average of roughly 3.5 million total reads per sample. Sorted cells were lysed in RLT buffer, and RNA was extracted using DNase-treated RNeasy Micro or Mini kits according to cell number. To prevent cross-contamination, each cell subset was processed individually, whereas patient and healthy donor samples were processed jointly. The immunoSEQ multiplex PCR was used to amplify TCRB sequences from cDNA, generating 87-bp fragments that spanned the CDR3 region. The amplicons were sequenced using the Illumina HiSeq platform. Under the source paper's analysis protocol: PCR bias was computationally corrected using synthetic template baselines, reads within Hamming distance 2 were collapsed, and singletons that could not be merged were discarded. Reads were aligned to IMGT to assign V, D and J genes, CDR3 length, and insertions or deletions at six rearrangement sites. Clonotype counts were normalized to sorted cell number within each subset before computing true diversity and Gini coefficients with the tcR R package. The overlap coefficient, calculated on TCRB nucleotide sequences, was used to quantify repertoire sharing. Here the immuneACCESS table is served through TCRdb, limited to in-frame sequences with V and J called. Missing clones are a known gap in these copies; in checked studies unresolved V genes cover under half, and the rest lacks a known reason. That table supplies the V and J calls and clone size; D and trimming were determined from the DNA. The sample contains about 150,000 clones, over 7.5% of them found a single time. The leading ten clones occupy approximately 0.69% of the sample.

Sequenced sample: central memory CD4+ T cells from blood. The receptor's source is a young man in good health. In this chain, TRBV27 is recombined with TRBJ2-1; TRBD2 fits 10 bases in the junction. The CDR3 protein is CASSLSIGRLAGVGNEQFF. The sequenced DNA: TGTGCCAGCAGTTTATCGATCGGCCGGCTAGCGGGAGTTGGTAATGAGCAGTTCTTC.